The 15 T cell receptor beta chains listed next were all sequenced from one sample in a study of T cells in Graves' hyperthyroidism and ophthalmopathy. RNA transcripts gave rise to amplified TCR beta CDR3 regions. HTBI primers were the set used in a first-round RT-PCR of the TCR CDR3. In TCRdb, the multiplex PCR reads were re-called with MiXCR into one record per CDR3 protein. The profile shows under 700,000 distinct CDR3 sequences, around 17% of them singletons. Sequenced input: blood. These TCRs come from a woman between 18 and 29 years old with Graves' hyperthyroidism.

As concerns this clonotype: A much more abundant neighbour one base away suggests this may be a read error. The J gene is TRBJ2-1, the V gene TRBV6-2 or TRBV6-3; maybe TRBD1 (6 bases). Per germline, CDR1 MNHEY and CDR2 SVGEGT. CDR3 size: 13 residues. Trimming shortened V by 5 bases and J by 12 bases, and 17 bases separated the two germline ends. CDR3 residues: CASSGNRAGGQFF. The CDR3, as DNA: TGTGCCAGCAGTGGGAACAGGGCGGGTGGGCAGTTCTTC.

Concerning this clonotype itself: A single base separates this from a much larger clone, so it may be a read error. The rearrangement uses TRBV7-9 and TRBJ2-5; tentative D call: TRBD1 (5 bases). This CDR3 has 16 amino acids. CDR1 is SEHNR and CDR2 is FQNEAQ in the germline V gene (reference sequence). V lost 5 bases, J lost 4 bases, and 20 bases lay in between. CDR3 nucleotide sequence: TGTGCCAGCAGCAAATCCGGGCAGGGCCCTAGAGAGACCCAGTACTTC. It yields the protein CASSKSGQGPRETQYF.

The chain recombines TRBV7-9 with TRBJ2-5; 12 positions match TRBD1. The V and J ends lost 5 bases and 4 bases, in that order; junction bases with no gene match: 11. Germline V gene sequence: CDR1 SEHNR, CDR2 FQNEAQ (reference sequence). This CDR3 has 17 amino acids. CDR3 residues: CASSAPGTGGTRETQYF. In DNA, the CDR3 is TGTGCCAGCAGCGCCCCCGGGACAGGGGGCACTCGAGAGACCCAGTACTTC.

This chain links TRBV6-2 or TRBV6-3 with TRBJ2-3; 11 bases are shared with TRBD2. J was trimmed by 2 bases and V by 2 bases; bases with no gene match: 3. Germline CDR1 MNHEY, CDR2 SVGEGT. This CDR3 is 16 amino acids long. CDR3 coding DNA: TGTGCCAGCAGTTACGGGACTAGCGGAAACACAGATACGCAGTATTTT. It codes for CASSYGTSGNTDTQYF.

V gene TRBV18 combines with J gene TRBJ2-1, with D uncertain. The CDR3 contains 16 residues. Trimming took off 5 bases at V and 4 bases at J, with 18 bases between the two ends. In germline, CDR1 is KGHSH, CDR2 LQKENI. The CDR3 here is CASSILELGRYNEQFF. In DNA, the CDR3 is TGTGCCAGCTCAATCCTAGAATTGGGAAGGTACAATGAGCAGTTCTTC.

This clonotype was observed a handful of times. J is TRBJ2-1 and V is TRBV24-1, with 10 bases matching TRBD2. Germline lookup yields CDR1 KGHDR and CDR2 SFDVKD. The CDR3 totals 16 residues. Trimming at V came to 1 base and at J to 5 bases, leaving 4 bases not matched to a gene. The CDR3 nucleotides are TGTGCCACCAGTGATTTATCTAGCGGGAGAGACAATGAGCAGTTCTTC. Translating gives CATSDLSSGRDNEQFF.

This clonotype was observed many times. The genes are TRBV6-1 and TRBJ2-3; possibly TRBD1 or TRBD2 for D (5 bases each). Trimming removed 3 bases at V and 1 base at J, with 11 bases between. There are 15 residues in the CDR3. Germline V gene data show CDR1 as MNHNS and CDR2 as SASEGT. The CDR3 loop reads CASSDEGLGTDTQYF. The CDR3 DNA reads TGTGCCAGCAGTGACGAGGGGCTAGGCACAGATACGCAGTATTTT.

The chain couples TRBV6-1 to TRBJ2-7; D not resolved. This CDR3 has 15 amino acids. V dropped 2 bases and J dropped 5 bases, with 16 bases sitting between them. Per the germline V gene, CDR1 is MNHNS and CDR2 is SASEGT. In DNA, the CDR3 is TGTGCCAGCAGTGAAATCCTCTACCTGAATCACGAGCAGTACTTC. Amino acids: CASSEILYLNHEQYF.

This rearrangement joins TRBV10-3 to TRBJ1-2, with TRBD1 identical over 8 bases. The germline V gene encodes CDR1 ENHRY and CDR2 SYGVKD. The ends lost 3 bases at V and 4 bases at J; junction bases unmatched: 4. The CDR3 loop spans 14 amino acids. The CDR3 loop reads CAISEAGGGYGYTF. CDR3 sequence (DNA): TGTGCCATCAGTGAAGCAGGGGGCGGCTATGGCTACACCTTC.

This clonotype has only a few counts. The V gene is TRBV6-1, the J gene TRBJ2-1; 10 bases fit TRBD1. Trimming at V came to 6 bases and at J to 9 bases, leaving 5 bases not matched to a gene. This CDR3 region has 13 residues. Germline-derived CDR1 and CDR2 are MNHNS and SASEGT. CDR3 sequence: CASSATGGGEQFF. In DNA, the CDR3 is TGTGCCAGCAGCGCGACAGGGGGCGGTGAGCAGTTCTTC.

The rearrangement uses TRBV20-1 and TRBJ2-1; TRBD2 agrees at 9 bases. V gave up 0 bases and J gave up 5 bases; unmatched junction bases: 11. This CDR3 spans 17 amino acids. Germline V gene sequence: CDR1 DFQATT, CDR2 SNEGSKA (reference sequence). The CDR3 spells CSARDASGGSWNNEQFF. Written as DNA, the CDR3 is TGCAGTGCTAGAGATGCCAGCGGGGGGTCCTGGAACAATGAGCAGTTCTTC.

This clonotype was detected ten times or more. The V call is TRBV2, the J call TRBJ2-3, with 8 bases aligning to TRBD1. V lost 6 bases to trimming and J lost 1 base; unmatched junction nucleotides: 6. This CDR3 region has 15 residues. CDR1 and CDR2 from the germline V gene are SNHLY and FYNNEI. The CDR3: CASRKTGAGTDTQYF. The CDR3 DNA reads as TGTGCCAGCAGGAAGACAGGGGCCGGCACAGATACGCAGTATTTT.

This clonotype was detected many times. The genes are TRBV5-1 and TRBJ1-4; D ambiguous. V lost 7 bases, J lost 0 bases, and 10 bases lay in between. Germline loops: CDR1 SGHRS, CDR2 YFSETQ. The CDR3 is made up of 14 amino acids. DNA for the CDR3: TGCGCCAGCTCGGCATTCGCAACTAATGAAAAACTGTTTTTT. It encodes CASSAFATNEKLFF. The full variable domain, completed using reference TRBV5-1 and TRBJ1-4, is KAGVTQTPRYLIKTRGQQVTLSCSPISGHRSVSWYQQTPGQGLQFLFEYFSETQRNKGNFPGRFSGRQFSNSRSEMNVSTLELGDSALYLCASSAFATNEKLFFGSGTQLSVL.

The CDR3 here is CASTLGGGTFNQPQHF. CDR3 DNA: TGTGCCAGTACCCTGGGAGGGGGGACCTTCAATCAGCCCCAGCATTTT. The J gene is TRBJ1-5, the V gene TRBV19, with TRBD1 as a possible D gene (6 bases). Per the germline V gene, CDR1 is LNHDA and CDR2 is SQIVND (reference sequence). CDR3 length equals 16 residues. Trimming shortened V by 7 bases and J by 3 bases, and 19 bases separated the two germline ends.

This clonotype appeared a single time. The CDR3 nucleotides read TGTGCCACCAGTGATTTGTTGGGAAAACTGTTTTTT. The encoded protein is CATSDLLGKLFF. The chain joins TRBV24-1 to TRBJ1-4, with unresolved D. V was pared by 0 bases and J by 10 bases, with 5 bases between. This CDR3 is 12 amino acids long. In germline, CDR1 is KGHDR, CDR2 SFDVKD.